This T cell receptor beta chain originates from a study of neoadjuvant anti-PD-1 for oral cavity cancer. At the level of the study: Patients mostly received three to four biweekly nivolumab doses at 3 mg/kg before surgery. Patients without progression received a fourth nivolumab dose around day 43, then surgical resection on days 50-56. General study findings and limits: TCR analyses covered only three patients per response group. Pretreatment Treg/Th17 ratio correlated inversely with post-treatment tumor clonality.

On this clone: Its antigen is currently unknown.

This table comes from immunoSEQ multiplex PCR, and its TCRdb copy is limited to in-frame clones, with some not included. The profile covers around 15,000 clones, with roughly 41% appearing a single time and approximately 43% taken by the ten largest. Trimming stripped 5 bases from V and 2 bases from J, with 3 bases between. Germline-derived CDR1 and CDR2 are MNHNY and SVGAGI (reference sequence). The CDR3 sequence is 11 residues long. The time point is: after neoadjuvant nivolumab, at surgical resection. This chain uses TRBV6-6 with TRBJ2-5, with no clear D. The origin of this receptor is a person aged 40 to 85 with oral cavity squamous cell carcinoma. The source was tumor tissue, collected after nivolumab (anti-PD-1) treatment. CDR3 DNA sequence: TGTGCCAGCAGTACTCAAGAGACCCAGTACTTC. Translation: CASSTQETQYF.